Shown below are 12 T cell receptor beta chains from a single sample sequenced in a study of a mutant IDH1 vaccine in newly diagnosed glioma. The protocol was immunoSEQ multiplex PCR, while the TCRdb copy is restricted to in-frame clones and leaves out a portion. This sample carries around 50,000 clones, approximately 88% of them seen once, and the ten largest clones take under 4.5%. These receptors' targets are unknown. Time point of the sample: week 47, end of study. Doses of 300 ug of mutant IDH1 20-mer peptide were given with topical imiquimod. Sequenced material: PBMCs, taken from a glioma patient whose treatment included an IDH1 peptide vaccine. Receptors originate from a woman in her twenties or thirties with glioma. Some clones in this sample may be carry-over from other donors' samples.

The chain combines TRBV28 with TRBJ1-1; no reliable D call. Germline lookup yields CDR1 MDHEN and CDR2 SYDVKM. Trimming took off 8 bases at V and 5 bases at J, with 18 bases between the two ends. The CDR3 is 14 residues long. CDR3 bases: TGTGCCAGCGACCCCCCTCGGAGACGGACTGAAGCTTTCTTT. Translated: CASDPPRRRTEAFF. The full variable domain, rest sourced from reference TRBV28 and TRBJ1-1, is DVKVTQSSRYLVKRTGEKVFLECVQDMDHENMFWYRQDPGLGLRLIYFSYDVKMKEKGDIPEGYSVSREKKERFSLILESASTNQTSMYLCASDPPRRRTEAFFGQGTRLTVV.

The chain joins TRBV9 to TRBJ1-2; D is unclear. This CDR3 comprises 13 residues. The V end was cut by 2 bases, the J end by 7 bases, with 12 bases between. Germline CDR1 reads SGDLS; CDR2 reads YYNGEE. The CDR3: CASSVTAASGYTF. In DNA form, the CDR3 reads TGTGCCAGCAGCGTCACGGCGGCAAGTGGCTACACCTTC.

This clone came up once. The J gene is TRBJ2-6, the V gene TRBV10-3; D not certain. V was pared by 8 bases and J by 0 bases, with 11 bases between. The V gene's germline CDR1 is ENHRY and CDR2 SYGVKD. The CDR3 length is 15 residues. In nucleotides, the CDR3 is TGTGCCATCGCAGGCGGAAGCTCTGGGGCCAACGTCCTGACTTTC. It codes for CAIAGGSSGANVLTF.

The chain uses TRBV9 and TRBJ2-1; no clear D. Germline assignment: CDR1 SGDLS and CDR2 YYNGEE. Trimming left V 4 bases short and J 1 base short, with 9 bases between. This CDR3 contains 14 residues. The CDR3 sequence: CASSTTLSYNEQFF. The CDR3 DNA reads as TGTGCCAGCAGCACAACCCTATCCTACAATGAGCAGTTCTTC.

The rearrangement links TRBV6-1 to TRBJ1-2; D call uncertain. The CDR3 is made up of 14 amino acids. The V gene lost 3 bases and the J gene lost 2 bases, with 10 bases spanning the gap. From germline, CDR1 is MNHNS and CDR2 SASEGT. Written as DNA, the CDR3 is TGTGCCAGCAGTGAGTCCAGAGGAAACTATGGCTACACCTTC. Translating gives CASSESRGNYGYTF.

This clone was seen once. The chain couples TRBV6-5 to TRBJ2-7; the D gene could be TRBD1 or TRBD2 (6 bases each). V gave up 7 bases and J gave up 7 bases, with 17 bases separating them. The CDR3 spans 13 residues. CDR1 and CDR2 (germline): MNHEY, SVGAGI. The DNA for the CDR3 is TGTGCCAGCACCCGGGGGCCCGTGGGGGAGCAGTACTTC. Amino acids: CASTRGPVGEQYF.

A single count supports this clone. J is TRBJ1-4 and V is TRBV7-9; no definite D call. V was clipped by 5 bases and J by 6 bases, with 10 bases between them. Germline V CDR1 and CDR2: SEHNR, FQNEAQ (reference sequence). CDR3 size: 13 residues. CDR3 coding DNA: TGTGCCAGCAGCCCATCCTTGGATGAAAAACTGTTTTTT. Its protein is CASSPSLDEKLFF. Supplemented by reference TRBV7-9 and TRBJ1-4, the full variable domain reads DTGVSQNPRHKITKRGQNVTFRCDPISEHNRLYWYRQTLGQGPEFLTYFQNEAQLEKSRLLSDRFSAERPKGSFSTLEIQRTEQGDSAMYLCASSPSLDEKLFFGSGTQLSVL.

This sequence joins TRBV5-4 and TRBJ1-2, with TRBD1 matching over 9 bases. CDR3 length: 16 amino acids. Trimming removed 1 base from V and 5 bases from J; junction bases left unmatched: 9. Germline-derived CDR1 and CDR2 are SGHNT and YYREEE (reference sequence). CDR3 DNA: TGTGCCAGCAGCTTGAAGGGGACAGGGCCGGGGTATGGCTACACCTTC. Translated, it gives CASSLKGTGPGYGYTF.

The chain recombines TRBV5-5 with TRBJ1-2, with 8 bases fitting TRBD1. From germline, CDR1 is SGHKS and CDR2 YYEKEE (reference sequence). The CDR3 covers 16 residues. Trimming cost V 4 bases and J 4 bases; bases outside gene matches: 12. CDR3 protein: CASSRSDREVSYGYTF. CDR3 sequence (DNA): TGTGCCAGCAGCAGGTCGGACAGGGAGGTTAGCTATGGCTACACCTTC.

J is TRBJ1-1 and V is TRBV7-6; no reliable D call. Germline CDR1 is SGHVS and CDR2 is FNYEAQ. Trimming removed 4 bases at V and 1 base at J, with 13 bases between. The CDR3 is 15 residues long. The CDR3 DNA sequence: TGTGCCAGCAGCTCATCCCCGCGGGGGAACACTGAAGCTTTCTTT. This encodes CASSSSPRGNTEAFF.

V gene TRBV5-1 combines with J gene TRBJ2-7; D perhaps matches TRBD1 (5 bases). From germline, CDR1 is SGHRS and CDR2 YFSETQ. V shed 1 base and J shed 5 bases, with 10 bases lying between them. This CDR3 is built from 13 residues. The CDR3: CASSLRTGHEQYF. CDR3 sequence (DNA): TGCGCCAGCAGCTTGAGAACAGGTCACGAGCAGTACTTC.

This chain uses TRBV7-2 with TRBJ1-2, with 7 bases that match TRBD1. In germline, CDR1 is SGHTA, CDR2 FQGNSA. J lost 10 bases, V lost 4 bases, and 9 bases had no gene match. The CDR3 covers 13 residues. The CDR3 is CASSSSKQGPYTF. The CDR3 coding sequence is TGTGCCAGCAGCTCCTCCAAACAGGGGCCCTACACCTTC.